The 3 T cell receptor beta chains in this list originate from one sample, sequenced in a study of shared clonotypes between healthy human individuals. CD45RO-negative cells were positively selected for CCR7, leaving out terminally differentiated effector memory CD45RA+ cells. TCRdb's copy holds only in-frame clones and misses some; the assay was immunoSEQ multiplex PCR. The data show 1.5 million to 2.5 million clones, about 95% seen once. The sample was naive CD8+ T cells sorted from blood. These TCRs come from a man aged 18 to 35 in good health.

V is TRBV10-1 and J is TRBJ2-7; no firm D call. Per germline, CDR1 WNHNN and CDR2 SYGVQD (reference sequence). V was clipped by 2 bases and J by 0 bases, with 11 bases between them. The CDR3 length is 15 residues. The DNA of the CDR3 is TGCGCCAGCAGTGAGGCCCCCCAAAGCTCCTACGAGCAGTACTTC. Translation gives CASSEAPQSSYEQYF.

This CDR3 reads CASSPSPGLAGRNEQFF. The CDR3 coding sequence is TGTGCCAGCAGCCCAAGCCCCGGACTAGCGGGACGCAATGAGCAGTTCTTC. The V and J genes are TRBV9 and TRBJ2-1, with 12 bases lining up with TRBD2. Germline lookup yields CDR1 SGDLS and CDR2 YYNGEE. This CDR3 has 17 residues. J gave up 6 bases and V 4 bases, and 11 bases lay outside the gene matches.

This chain joins TRBV4-1 and TRBJ2-1; the D is unclear. The CDR3 consists of 16 residues. Deletions cut 0 bases from V and 3 bases from J, with 12 bases between. Germline V gives CDR1 MGHRA, CDR2 YSYEKL. CDR3 sequence (DNA): TGCGCCAGCAGCCAAGAACGCGTGGTGTTCTACAATGAGCAGTTCTTC. This gives the protein CASSQERVVFYNEQFF.